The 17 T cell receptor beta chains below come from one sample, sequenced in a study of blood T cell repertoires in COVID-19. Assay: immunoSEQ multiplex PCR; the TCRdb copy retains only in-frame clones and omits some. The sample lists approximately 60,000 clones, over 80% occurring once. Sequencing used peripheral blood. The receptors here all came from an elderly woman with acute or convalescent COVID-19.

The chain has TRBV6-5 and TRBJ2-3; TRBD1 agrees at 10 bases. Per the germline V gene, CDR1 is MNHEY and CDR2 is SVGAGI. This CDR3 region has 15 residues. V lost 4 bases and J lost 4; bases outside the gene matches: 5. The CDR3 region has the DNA TGTGCCAGCAGTTTCGGGGACAGGGGATCAGATACGCAGTATTTT. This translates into CASSFGDRGSDTQYF.

The CDR3 protein is CASSRDRGSGGELFF. The CDR3 DNA sequence: TGTGCCAGCAGCCGGGACAGGGGCTCGGGCGGGGAGCTGTTTTTT. This sequence joins TRBV7-3 and TRBJ2-2; TRBD1 matches at 10 bases. The CDR3 is made up of 15 amino acids. The germline V gene has CDR1 SGHTA and CDR2 FQGTGA. With V trimmed by 5 bases and J by 7 bases, 7 bases remained unmatched.

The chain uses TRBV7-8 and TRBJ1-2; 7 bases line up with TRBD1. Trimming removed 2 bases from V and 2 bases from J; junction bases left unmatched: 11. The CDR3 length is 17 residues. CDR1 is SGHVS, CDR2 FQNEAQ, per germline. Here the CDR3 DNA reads TGTGCCAGCAGCTTAACCTTGAGACAGGGAAACAACTATGGCTACACCTTC. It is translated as CASSLTLRQGNNYGYTF.

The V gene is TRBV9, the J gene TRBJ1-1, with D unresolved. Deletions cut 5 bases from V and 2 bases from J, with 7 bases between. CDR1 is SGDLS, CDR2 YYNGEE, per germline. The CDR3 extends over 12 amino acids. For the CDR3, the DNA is TGTGCCAGCAGGTCGGTAAACACTGAAGCTTTCTTT. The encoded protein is CASRSVNTEAFF.

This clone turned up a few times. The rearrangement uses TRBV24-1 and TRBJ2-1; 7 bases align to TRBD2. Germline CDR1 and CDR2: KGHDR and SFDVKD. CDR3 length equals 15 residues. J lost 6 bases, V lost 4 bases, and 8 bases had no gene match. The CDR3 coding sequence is TGTGCCACCAGTGACCCCGGGGAGGGCAGCAATGAGCAGTTCTTC. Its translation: CATSDPGEGSNEQFF.

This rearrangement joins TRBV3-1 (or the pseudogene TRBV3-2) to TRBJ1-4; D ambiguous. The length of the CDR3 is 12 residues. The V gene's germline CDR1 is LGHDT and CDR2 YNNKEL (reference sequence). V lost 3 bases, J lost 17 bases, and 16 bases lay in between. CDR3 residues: CASSHLAGSPFF. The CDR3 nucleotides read TGTGCCAGCAGCCATCTAGCCGGGAGTCCCTTTTTT.

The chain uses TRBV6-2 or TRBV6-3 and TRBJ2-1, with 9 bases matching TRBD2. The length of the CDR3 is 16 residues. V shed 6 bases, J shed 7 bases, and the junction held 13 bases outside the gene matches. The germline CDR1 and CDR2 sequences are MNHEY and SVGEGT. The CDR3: CASSPLGAGGLNEQFF. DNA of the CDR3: TGTGCCAGCAGCCCCCTCGGGGCGGGGGGGCTAAATGAGCAGTTCTTC.

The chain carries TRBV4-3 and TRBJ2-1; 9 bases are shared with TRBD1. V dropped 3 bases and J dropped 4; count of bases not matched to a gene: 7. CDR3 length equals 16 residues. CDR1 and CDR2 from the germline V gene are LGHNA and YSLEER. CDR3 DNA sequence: TGCGCCAGCAGCCATCCTAGGACAGGGGTGTACAATGAGCAGTTCTTC. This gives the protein CASSHPRTGVYNEQFF.

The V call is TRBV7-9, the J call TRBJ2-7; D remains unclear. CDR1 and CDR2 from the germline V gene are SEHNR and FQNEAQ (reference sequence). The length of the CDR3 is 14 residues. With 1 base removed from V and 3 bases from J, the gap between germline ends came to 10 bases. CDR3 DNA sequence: TGTGCCAGCAGCTTAGAGACTCCCGGCTACGAGCAGTACTTC. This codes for CASSLETPGYEQYF.

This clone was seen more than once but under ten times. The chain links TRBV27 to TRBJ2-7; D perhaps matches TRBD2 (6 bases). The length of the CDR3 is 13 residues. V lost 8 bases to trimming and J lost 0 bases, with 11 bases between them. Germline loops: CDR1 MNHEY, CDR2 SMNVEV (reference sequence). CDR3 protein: CASGGISSYEQYF. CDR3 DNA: TGTGCCAGCGGGGGGATCAGCTCCTACGAGCAGTACTTC.

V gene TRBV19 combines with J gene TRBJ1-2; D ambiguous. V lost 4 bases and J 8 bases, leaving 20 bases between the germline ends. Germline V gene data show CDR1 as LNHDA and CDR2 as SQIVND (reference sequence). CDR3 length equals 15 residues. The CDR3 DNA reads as TGTGCCAGTAGTAATAGAGGTTCCCTGTCTGGAGGCTACACCTTC. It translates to CASSNRGSLSGGYTF. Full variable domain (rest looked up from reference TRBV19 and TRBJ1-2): DGGITQSPKYLFRKEGQNVTLSCEQNLNHDAMYWYRQDPGQGLRLIYYSQIVNDFQKGDIAEGYSVSREKKESFPLTVTSAQKNPTAFYLCASSNRGSLSGGYTFGSGTRLTVV.

CDR3 nucleotides: TGTGCCAGCAGCTCTCCCAGCGGGAAATACGAGCAGTACTTC. Encoded protein: CASSSPSGKYEQYF. This rearrangement joins TRBV28 to TRBJ2-7; 7 nucleotides align to TRBD2. CDR3 length: 14 amino acids. V lost 6 bases and J lost 4; bases outside the gene matches: 9. Germline V gene sequence: CDR1 MDHEN, CDR2 SYDVKM.

DNA for the CDR3: TGTGCCAGCAGTGAAGTACGGAGCTCTGGAAACACCATATATTTT. It translates to CASSEVRSSGNTIYF. The V and J genes are TRBV2 and TRBJ1-3; D uncertain. The germline V gene has CDR1 SNHLY and CDR2 FYNNEI. The CDR3 contains 15 residues. The V end was cut by 1 base, the J end by 0 bases, with 7 bases between.

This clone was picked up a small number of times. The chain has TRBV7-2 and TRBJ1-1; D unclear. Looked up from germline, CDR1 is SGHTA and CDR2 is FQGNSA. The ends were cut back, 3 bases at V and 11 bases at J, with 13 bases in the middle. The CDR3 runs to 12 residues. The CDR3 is CASSLWPVLAFF. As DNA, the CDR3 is TGTGCCAGCAGCTTGTGGCCCGTTCTGGCTTTCTTT. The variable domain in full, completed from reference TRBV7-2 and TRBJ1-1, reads GAGVSQSPSNKVTEKGKDVELRCDPISGHTALYWYRQSLGQGLEFLIYFQGNSAPDKSGLPSDRFSAERTGGSVSTLTIQRTQQEDSAVYLCASSLWPVLAFFGQGTRLTVV.

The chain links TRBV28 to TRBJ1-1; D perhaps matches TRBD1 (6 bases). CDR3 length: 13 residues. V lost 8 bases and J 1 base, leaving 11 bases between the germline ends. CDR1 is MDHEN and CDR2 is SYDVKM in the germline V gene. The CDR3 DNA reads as TGTGCCAGCGGGGGACATTCGAACACTGAAGCTTTCTTT. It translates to CASGGHSNTEAFF. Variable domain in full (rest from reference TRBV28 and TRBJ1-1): DVKVTQSSRYLVKRTGEKVFLECVQDMDHENMFWYRQDPGLGLRLIYFSYDVKMKEKGDIPEGYSVSREKKERFSLILESASTNQTSMYLCASGGHSNTEAFFGQGTRLTVV.

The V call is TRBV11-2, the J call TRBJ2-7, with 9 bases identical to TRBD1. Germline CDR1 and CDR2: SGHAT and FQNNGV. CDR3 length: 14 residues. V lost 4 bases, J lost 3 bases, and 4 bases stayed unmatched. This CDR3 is CASSSGTGYYEQYF. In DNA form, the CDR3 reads TGTGCCAGCAGCTCCGGGACAGGGTACTACGAGCAGTACTTC.

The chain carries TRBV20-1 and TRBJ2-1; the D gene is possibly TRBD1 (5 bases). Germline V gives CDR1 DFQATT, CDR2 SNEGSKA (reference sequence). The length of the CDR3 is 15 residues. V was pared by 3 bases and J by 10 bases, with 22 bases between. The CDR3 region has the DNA TGCAGTGCTAGTGATTTTCGCCAGGGTGAGAGCGAGCAGTTCTTC. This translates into CSASDFRQGESEQFF.